Below, 13 T cell receptor beta chains from the same sample are listed, as sequenced in a study of molecular identifiers for immune sequencing clone quantification. TCRdb reprocessed the PCR reads via MiXCR and lists one record per CDR3 protein. The sample has more than 95,000 distinct CDR3 sequences; roughly 26% are singletons. Sequenced: naive CD8+ T cells from blood, with Jurkat cell RNA spiked in. Indicated subset: FACS-sorted CD8+CD4-CCR7+CD45RA+ naive T cells. Receptors were obtained from a human donor in good health. Some libraries in this study had Jurkat cell RNA spiked in.

For this clonotype: Possible read error: a much larger clone is one base away. The chain couples TRBV30 to TRBJ1-4, with TRBD1 as a possible D gene (5 bases). V lost 5 bases and J 8 bases, leaving 24 bases between the germline ends. This CDR3 comprises 16 residues. Germline V gene data show CDR1 as GTSNPN and CDR2 as SVGIG (reference sequence). In DNA form, the CDR3 reads TGTGCCTGGGGTAGGGGCTTACAGGTCGCACGGGAAAAACTGTTTTTT. Its protein is CAWGRGLQVAREKLFF. Filled out from reference TRBV30 and TRBJ1-4, the complete variable domain reads SQTIHQWPATLVQPVGSPLSLECTVEGTSNPNLYWYRQAAGRGLQLLFYSVGIGQISSEVPQNLSASRPQDRQFILSSKKLLLSDSGFYLCAWGRGLQVAREKLFFGSGTQLSVL.

Notes on this clonotype: A much more abundant neighbour one base away suggests this may be a read error. The conserved phenylalanine or tryptophan is not found at the CDR3 terminus, so this likely reflects a read error. J is TRBJ2-5 and V is TRBV4-3, with TRBD1 matching 8 bases. The CDR3 spans 16 residues. V trimming: 1 base; J trimming: 4 bases; junction bases outside the gene matches: 8. In germline, CDR1 is LGHNA, CDR2 YSLEER. The CDR3: CASSQGRTGRGETQYS. CDR3 DNA sequence: TGCGCCAGCAGCCAAGGCCGGACAGGGAGAGGAGAGACCCAGTACTCC.

This clonotype was picked up a small number of times. V usage is TRBV6-5 and J usage is TRBJ2-2; TRBD1 agrees at 7 bases. In germline, CDR1 is MNHEY, CDR2 SVGAGI. Trimming removed 1 base from V and 2 bases from J; junction bases left unmatched: 4. CDR3 length equals 16 residues. The DNA of the CDR3 is TGTGCCAGCAGTTACTATGGGACAGTCAACACCGGGGAGCTGTTTTTT. Amino acid sequence: CASSYYGTVNTGELFF.

The genes are TRBV4-2 and TRBJ1-1; a weak D match, TRBD1 (5 bases). The V gene lost 3 bases and the J gene lost 8 bases, with 13 bases spanning the gap. The CDR3 runs 13 residues. The germline CDR1 and CDR2 sequences are LGHNA and YNFKEQ. DNA for the CDR3: TGTGCCAGCAGCCAGGGGAAGGGGACCGAAGCTTTCTTT. This codes for CASSQGKGTEAFF.

This clonotype was recorded many times. The chain joins TRBV29-1 to TRBJ2-3, with D perhaps matching TRBD2 (5 bases). The CDR3 is made up of 13 amino acids. CDR1 SQVTM and CDR2 ANQGSEA come from the germline V gene. Between the trimmed V and J ends, which lost 3 bases and 6 bases, there was a span of 13 bases. CDR3 residues: CSVDVGNPDTQYF. In DNA form, the CDR3 reads TGCAGCGTTGACGTCGGGAACCCCGATACGCAGTATTTT.

With regard to this clonotype: A clone one base away is much larger, so this may be a read error. The V and J genes are TRBV7-2 and TRBJ1-1; TRBD1 aligns across 7 bases. The CDR3 has 15 amino acids. Germline CDR1 reads SGHTA; CDR2 reads FQGNSA. CDR3 sequence (DNA): TGTGCCAGCAGCATGCGGGGAGGGGGCCTGGTTGAACCTTTCTTT. Amino acids: CASSMRGGGLVEPFF.

This clonotype was seen a handful of times. The chain carries TRBV7-2 and TRBJ2-7; tentatively, D is TRBD1 or TRBD2 (5 bases each). V dropped 5 bases and J dropped 2 bases, with 19 bases sitting between them. The CDR3 is 16 residues long. Germline assignment: CDR1 SGHTA and CDR2 FQGNSA. The CDR3 is CASSGRDLRSAYEQYF. The CDR3 nucleotides read TGTGCCAGCAGCGGCCGGGACCTCAGGTCCGCCTACGAGCAGTACTTC. The full variable domain, in which reference TRBV7-2 and TRBJ2-7 provide the parts outside the CDR3, is GAGVSQSPSNKVTEKGKDVELRCDPISGHTALYWYRQSLGQGLEFLIYFQGNSAPDKSGLPSDRFSAERTGGSVSTLTIQRTQQEDSAVYLCASSGRDLRSAYEQYFGPGTRLTVT.

The sample holds many counts of this clonotype. The chain couples TRBV20-1 to TRBJ2-7, with a tentative D call TRBD1 (6 bases). Germline CDR1 is DFQATT and CDR2 is SNEGSKA (reference sequence). The CDR3 is 14 residues long. Trimming removed 2 bases from V and 5 bases from J, with 16 bases in between. CDR3 nucleotide sequence: TGCAGTGCTAGAACTACCGGGACAACCGACGAGCAGTACTTC. Protein sequence: CSARTTGTTDEQYF.

The chain has TRBV11-2 and TRBJ1-1; no clear D gene. Looked up from germline, CDR1 is SGHAT and CDR2 is FQNNGV. The germline V and J ends were trimmed by 3 bases and 4 bases, with 15 bases remaining between them. CDR3 length equals 15 residues. The CDR3 loop is CASSFFALGPTEAFF. CDR3 DNA sequence: TGTGCCAGCAGCTTTTTTGCGTTAGGCCCCACTGAAGCTTTCTTT.

This clonotype was detected ten times or more. This sequence joins TRBV9 and TRBJ2-3; D possibly corresponds to TRBD2 (5 bases). V lost 5 bases and J lost 3, with 13 bases in between. CDR1 is SGDLS, CDR2 YYNGEE, per germline. CDR3 length equals 14 residues. DNA for the CDR3: TGTGCCAGCAGTCCCCCGGAGGCGACAGATACGCAGTATTTT. Encoded protein: CASSPPEATDTQYF.

At least ten counts were recorded for this clonotype. The chain links TRBV5-6 to TRBJ2-3; 13 bases are shared with TRBD2. The ends lost 2 bases at V and 8 bases at J; junction bases unmatched: 5. This CDR3 region has 15 residues. CDR1 is SGHDT and CDR2 is YYEEEE in the germline V gene. CDR3 sequence (DNA): TGTGCCAGCAGCTTACTAGCGGGGGGGCTTCGTACGCAGTATTTT. Translation gives CASSLLAGGLRTQYF.

In its sample, this clonotype was seen a few times. The chain links TRBV19 to TRBJ1-2; tentatively, D is TRBD1 (6 bases). CDR3 length equals 13 residues. Trimming cost V 7 bases and J 7 bases, with 16 bases left between them. Germline V CDR1 and CDR2: LNHDA, SQIVND (reference sequence). CDR3 nucleotides: TGTGCCAGTAACGACTTACAGGGCGGTGGCTACACCTTC. Encoded protein: CASNDLQGGGYTF.

Remarks on this clonotype: Just one base apart from a much larger clone, this may be a read error. This CDR3 reads CAITAGGTEAFF. The CDR3 DNA follows: TGTGCCATCACTGCAGGAGGCACTGAAGCTTTCTTT. J is TRBJ1-1 and V is TRBV10-3, with D unresolved. The length of the CDR3 is 12 residues. The V end was cut by 7 bases, the J end by 4 bases, with 10 bases between. CDR1 and CDR2 (germline): ENHRY, SYGVKD.